The rows below give T cell receptor beta chains drawn from one sample of a study of blood T cell repertoires in COVID-19. Assay: immunoSEQ multiplex PCR; the TCRdb copy retains only in-frame clones and omits some. Altogether roughly 320,000 clones are present, approximately 85% being singletons, with the ten largest covering roughly 7.8%. What was sequenced was peripheral blood. The source is a human donor in a cohort sampled during active COVID-19. CDR3s include the opening cysteine and the closing phenylalanine or tryptophan. D genes are given only for firm matches. Rows may omit the clone size; those that give it use once, few, many or a size class.

V gene	clone size	J gene	D gene	CDR3 DNA	CDR3 protein
TRBV29-1	NA	TRBJ1-2	TRBD1	TGCAGCGCGACTCCAGGACAGGGGCAGGGCTACACCTTC	CSATPGQGQGYTF
TRBV20-1	few	TRBJ2-7	NA	TGCAGTGCTAGTAACAGGGCCTCCTACGAGCAGTACTTC	CSASNRASYEQYF
TRBV6-4	NA	TRBJ2-3	NA	TGTGCCAGCAATGGAGAATATTCGTGGACAGATACGCAGTATTTT	CASNGEYSWTDTQYF
TRBV5-4	NA	TRBJ2-7	TRBD1	TGTGCCAGCAGCGGCGGACCCTCGACAGGGGGTTACGAGCAGTACTTC	CASSGGPSTGGYEQYF
TRBV7-8	NA	TRBJ2-3	TRBD1	TGTGCCAGCAGCCACAGACAGGGGGCCGCCAGCACAGATACGCAGTATTTT	CASSHRQGAASTDTQYF
TRBV5-4	NA	TRBJ2-7	TRBD1	TGTGCCAGCAGCTTAGAACAGGGGCCCTACGAGCAGTACTTC	CASSLEQGPYEQYF
TRBV5-6	once	TRBJ1-1	NA	TGTGCCAGCAGCCCCGAGTTGACAGTCAACACTGAAGCTTTCTTT	CASSPELTVNTEAFF
TRBV7-9	NA	TRBJ2-7	TRBD2	TGTGCCAGCAGCTCCGGGGGGGTCCAGTACTTC	CASSSGGVQYF
TRBV2	NA	TRBJ1-5	NA	TGTGCCAGCAATGGGGGGGCCGGCAATCAGCCCCAGCATTTT	CASNGGAGNQPQHF
TRBV5-6	few	TRBJ2-5	NA	TGTGCCAGCAGCTTAAGAACGGGGGAGACCCAGTACTTC	CASSLRTGETQYF